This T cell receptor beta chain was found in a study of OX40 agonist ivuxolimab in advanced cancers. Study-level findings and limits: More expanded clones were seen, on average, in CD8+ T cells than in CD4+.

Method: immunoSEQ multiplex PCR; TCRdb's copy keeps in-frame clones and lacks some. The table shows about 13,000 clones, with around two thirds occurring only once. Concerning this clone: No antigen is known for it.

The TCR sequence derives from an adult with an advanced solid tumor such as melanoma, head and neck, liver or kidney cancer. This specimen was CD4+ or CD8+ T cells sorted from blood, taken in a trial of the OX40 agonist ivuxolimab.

CDR3 bases: TGTGCCAGCAGTTTGAGGAACACTGAAGCTTTCTTT. Amino acid sequence: CASSLRNTEAFF. The chain joins TRBV28 to TRBJ1-1, with unresolved D. Germline V gives CDR1 MDHEN, CDR2 SYDVKM. Trimming removed 3 bases at V and 1 base at J, with 3 bases between. The CDR3 loop spans 12 amino acids.